The 16 T cell receptor beta chains presented below share a single source sample, sequenced in a study of T cells after somatic rescue of genetic block. The table came from immunoSEQ multiplex PCR; TCRdb's copy has only in-frame clones and leaves some out. The sample lists approximately 15,000 clones; around three quarters were seen once. Sequenced sample: peripheral blood mononuclear cells (PBMCs). These receptors came from a boy aged 5-17 years.

In its sample, this clone was seen a few times. The CDR3 bases are TGTGCCAGCAGTTTGACAGGGGCTGAAAAACTGTTTTTT. Amino acid sequence: CASSLTGAEKLFF. V is TRBV6-5 and J is TRBJ1-4, with 8 bases identical to TRBD1. The V gene's germline CDR1 is MNHEY and CDR2 SVGAGI. CDR3 length: 13 residues. V shed 4 bases, J shed 7 bases, and the junction held 2 bases outside the gene matches.

This clone was counted only a few times. The rearrangement joins TRBV6-1 to TRBJ2-7; no definite D call. Trimming cost V 0 bases and J 9 bases, with 15 bases left between them. CDR1 and CDR2 (germline): MNHNS, SASEGT. CDR3 length equals 14 residues. The CDR3 loop is CASSEAGGQIGQYF. CDR3 sequence (DNA): TGTGCCAGCAGTGAAGCAGGCGGCCAAATCGGGCAGTACTTC.

This clone was counted only a few times. The chain carries TRBV28 and TRBJ2-1, with D perhaps TRBD2 (7 bases). CDR3 length: 14 amino acids. The germline V gene has CDR1 MDHEN and CDR2 SYDVKM. The ends were cut back, 4 bases at V and 8 bases at J, with 15 bases in the middle. CDR3 sequence: CASSSRGGWDEQFF. CDR3 in DNA: TGTGCCAGCAGTTCCCGCGGGGGCTGGGATGAGCAGTTCTTC.

This clone is classed as medium-sized. The gene calls are TRBV6-5 and TRBJ2-7; a possible D gene is TRBD2 (6 bases). Germline V gives CDR1 MNHEY, CDR2 SVGAGI. V lost 2 bases to trimming and J lost 5 bases, with 13 bases between them. The CDR3 covers 14 residues. As DNA, the CDR3 is TGTGCCAGCAGTTACGGGGGGATGTTAAACGAGCAGTACTTC. Protein: CASSYGGMLNEQYF.

The chain combines TRBV10-1 with TRBJ2-2; perhaps TRBD1 as D (6 bases). CDR3 length: 14 residues. Germline V lookup: CDR1 WNHNN, CDR2 SYGVQD (reference sequence). V lost 5 bases, J lost 3 bases, and 10 bases lay in between. The CDR3 sequence: CASSRPGDTGELFF. In DNA form, the CDR3 reads TGCGCCAGCAGTCGTCCAGGGGACACCGGGGAGCTGTTTTTT.

This clone was seen a few times. CDR3 amino acids: CASSTRVSTEAFF. The CDR3, as DNA: TGTGCCAGTAGTACCAGGGTCAGCACTGAAGCTTTCTTT. This rearrangement joins TRBV19 to TRBJ1-1, with D possibly being TRBD1 (5 bases). Germline values: CDR1 LNHDA, CDR2 SQIVND (reference sequence). Deletions cut 4 bases from V and 4 bases from J, with 10 bases between. This CDR3 spans 13 amino acids.

This clone turned up a few times. The chain joins TRBV11-2 to TRBJ2-5; tentatively, D is TRBD1 (6 bases). CDR3 length: 16 residues. V was pared by 0 bases and J by 0 bases, with 11 bases between. Germline CDR1 and CDR2: SGHAT and FQNNGV. DNA for the CDR3: TGTGCCAGCAGCTTAGATCTTACAGGGTACCAAGAGACCCAGTACTTC. Protein product: CASSLDLTGYQETQYF.

V gene TRBV7-7 combines with J gene TRBJ2-3, with D possibly TRBD2 on 6 matching bases. This CDR3 has 14 residues. V was clipped by 5 bases and J by 3 bases, with 12 bases between them. CDR1 is SSHAT, CDR2 FNYEAQ, per germline (reference sequence). The CDR3: CASSPSGSTDTQYF. The CDR3 DNA is TGTGCCAGCAGCCCAAGCGGGTCTACAGATACGCAGTATTTT.

This clone turned up a few times. Written as DNA, the CDR3 is TGTGCCAGCAGCTCACTTTATCGAGATACGCAGTATTTT. Translating gives CASSSLYRDTQYF. The chain links TRBV7-9 to TRBJ2-3; D is undetermined. Germline CDR1 is SEHNR and CDR2 is FQNEAQ (reference sequence). The CDR3 spans 13 residues. Trimming stripped 4 bases from V and 5 bases from J, with 10 bases between.

This rearrangement joins TRBV6-1 to TRBJ1-5; D unresolved. The CDR3 has 13 residues. CDR1 is MNHNS and CDR2 is SASEGT in the germline V gene. The V end lost 8 bases, the J end lost 2 bases, and 10 bases lay between the germline ends. The CDR3 DNA reads as TGTGCCAGCCATACGAGGGGCAATCAGCCCCAGCATTTT. The encoded protein is CASHTRGNQPQHF.

The V and J genes are TRBV25-1 and TRBJ2-5; 8 bases match TRBD1. The CDR3 totals 13 residues. Germline loops: CDR1 MGHDK, CDR2 SYGVNS. Trimming took 5 bases from V and 3 from J; bases not matched to a gene: 2. The CDR3 loop is CASSWTGKETQYF. CDR3 sequence (DNA): TGTGCCAGCAGTTGGACAGGGAAAGAGACCCAGTACTTC.

This chain links TRBV7-9 with TRBJ2-3, with D unclear. Germline CDR1 SEHNR, CDR2 FQNEAQ (reference sequence). CDR3 length: 18 amino acids. The V and J ends lost 2 bases and 1 base respectively, with 19 bases between them. The DNA of the CDR3 is TGTGCCAGCAGCTTAACTTGGGTCAGACACCATGGCACAGATACGCAGTATTTT. Amino acid sequence: CASSLTWVRHHGTDTQYF.

This clone was observed a few times. The J gene is TRBJ2-3, the V gene TRBV14; TRBD2 matches at 8 bases. V gave up 4 bases and J gave up 2 bases; unmatched junction bases: 5. The germline V gene has CDR1 SGHDN and CDR2 FVKESK. CDR3 length: 15 amino acids. Here the CDR3 DNA reads TGTGCCAGCAGCCTCCGACTAGCGATCACAGATACGCAGTATTTT. It specifies CASSLRLAITDTQYF.

The sample holds a few counts of this clone. CDR3 sequence: CASRTDGNTIYF. The CDR3 nucleotides read TGTGCCAGCAGGACAGATGGAAACACCATATATTTT. The chain couples TRBV28 to TRBJ1-3; D is perhaps TRBD1 (5 bases). CDR1 is MDHEN and CDR2 is SYDVKM in the germline V gene. This CDR3 contains 12 residues. The V and J ends lost 6 bases and 3 bases respectively, with 6 bases between them.

The chain links TRBV10-3 to TRBJ2-5; 8 nucleotides line up with TRBD2. The CDR3 length is 15 residues. V gave up 0 bases and J gave up 1 base; unmatched junction bases: 1. Germline values: CDR1 ENHRY, CDR2 SYGVKD. For the CDR3, the DNA is TGTGCCATCAGTGAGTCCGGACTAGCCCAAGAGACCCAGTACTTC. Translating gives CAISESGLAQETQYF.

V and J are TRBV6-6 and TRBJ1-4; D gene uncertain. The ends were cut back, 6 bases at V and 0 bases at J, with 5 bases in the middle. Germline V gene sequence: CDR1 MNHNY, CDR2 SVGAGI (reference sequence). The CDR3 contains 13 residues. CDR3 residues: CASRNPTNEKLFF. CDR3 DNA sequence: TGTGCCAGCAGGAATCCAACTAATGAAAAACTGTTTTTT.